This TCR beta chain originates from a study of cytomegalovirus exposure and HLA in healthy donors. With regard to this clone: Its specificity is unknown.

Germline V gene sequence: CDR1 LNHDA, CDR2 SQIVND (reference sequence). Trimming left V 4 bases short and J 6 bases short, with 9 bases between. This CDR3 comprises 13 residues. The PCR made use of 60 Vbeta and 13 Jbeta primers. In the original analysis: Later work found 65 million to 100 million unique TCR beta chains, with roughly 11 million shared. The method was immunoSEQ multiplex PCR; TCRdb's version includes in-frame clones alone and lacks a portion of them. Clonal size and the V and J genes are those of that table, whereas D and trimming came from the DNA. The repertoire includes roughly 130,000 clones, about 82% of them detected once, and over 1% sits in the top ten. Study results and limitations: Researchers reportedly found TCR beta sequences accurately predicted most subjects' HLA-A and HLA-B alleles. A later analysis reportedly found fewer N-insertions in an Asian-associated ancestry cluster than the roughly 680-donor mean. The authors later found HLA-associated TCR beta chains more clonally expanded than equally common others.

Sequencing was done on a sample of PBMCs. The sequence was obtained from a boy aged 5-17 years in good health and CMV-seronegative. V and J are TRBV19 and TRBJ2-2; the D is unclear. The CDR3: CASSSPGAGELFF. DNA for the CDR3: TGTGCCAGTAGTAGCCCAGGCGCCGGGGAGCTGTTTTTT.